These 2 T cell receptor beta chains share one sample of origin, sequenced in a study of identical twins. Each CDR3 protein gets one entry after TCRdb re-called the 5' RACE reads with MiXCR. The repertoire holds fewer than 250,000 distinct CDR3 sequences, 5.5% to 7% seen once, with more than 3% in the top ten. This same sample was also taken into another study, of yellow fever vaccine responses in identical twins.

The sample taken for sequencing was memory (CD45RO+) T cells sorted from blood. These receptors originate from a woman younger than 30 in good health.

CDR3 sequence: CATSRDRGPYEQYV. CDR3 coding DNA: TGTGCCACCAGCAGGGACAGGGGCCCCTACGAGCAGTACGTC. J is TRBJ2-7 and V is TRBV15; 9 positions match TRBD1. Germline CDR1 LNHNV, CDR2 YYDKDF (reference sequence). The trim removed 3 bases at V and 2 bases at J, leaving 2 bases unmatched. The CDR3 is 14 residues long.

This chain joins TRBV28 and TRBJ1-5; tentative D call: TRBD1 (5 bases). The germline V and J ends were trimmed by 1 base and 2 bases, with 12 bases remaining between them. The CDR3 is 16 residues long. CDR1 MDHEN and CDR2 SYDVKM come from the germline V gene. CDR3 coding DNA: TGTGCCAGCAGTTTATTAAAGTGGGGCGGCAATCAGCCCCAGCATTTT. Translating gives CASSLLKWGGNQPQHF.